Given below is one T cell receptor (beta chain) in context. This clonotype has more than one count but fewer than ten. The antigen it binds to is not known. Base qualities are not provided; no much larger clone lies one nucleotide away. Counted from cysteine to phenylalanine, this CDR3 has 15 amino acids. Kept here is only the CDR3 DNA, which spans 45 bases and is read in frame from base 1. The germline V gene (reference sequence) supplies CDR1 PRHDT and CDR2 FYEKMQ. Cut back by 3 bases and 0 bases, the V and J ends lie 11 bases apart. Receptor libraries were prepared by 5' RACE. Sequencing instrument: NextSeq 500. Unique molecular identifiers were attached to individual cDNA molecules in the TCR library protocol so that sequencing error and PCR bias could be corrected. TCR alpha and beta chains were both sequenced, and the abundances of alpha and beta sequences in each sample were closely correlated with each other. The source study handled its data this way. Decombinator V4 was used to annotate the V gene, J gene and CDR3 of the TCR sequences. TCRs were defined as expanded if a significant change between any two time points was detected under a Poisson model with p below 0.0001. TCR abundances were normalised to the total number of TCRs sequenced in each sample and reported as counts per million. TRAV1-2 paired with TRAJ12, TRAJ20 or TRAJ33 defined MAIT TCRs, while TRAV10 paired with TRAJ18 defined iNKT TCRs. VDJdb, accessed 1 November 2021, was searched for CMV, EBV and SARS-CoV-2 annotated TCRs, excluding TCRs annotated for multiple antigens. The raw public reads went through TCRdb reprocessing: fastp at Q25, MiXCR clone calling, in-frame beta chains kept. Under each unique CDR3 protein, matching rows form one entry showing the most common genes and DNA. The V and J calls here are based on TCRdb, not the publication. The sample table contains tens of thousands of distinct CDR3 sequences; only one count was recorded for about 5% of them. Jointly, the top ten make up less than 9.5% of the sample.

This entry is derived from a study of early T cells in non-severe SARS-CoV-2 infection (dated by TCRdb to about 2021). Study-level background: TCR sequencing used bulk RNA from unsorted whole blood, so alpha and beta chains could not be paired.

Beyond this particular receptor, the publication reports: VDJdb matching was skewed toward anti-spike CD8 responses and likely underestimated virus-specific expansions by missing private and CD4 specificities.

A case-control design nested within a healthcare worker cohort in London, UK, was used, with weekly nasopharyngeal swab PCR tests and blood sampling performed. Healthcare workers were enrolled in the week of the UK lockdown, from 23 to 31 March 2020, and were followed every week for up to 16 weeks. The sequencing used whole blood, collected at baseline. The sequence is built from TRBV13 and TRBJ1-2, with the D segment identity uncertain. This TCR derives from an adult who was a healthcare worker with PCR-confirmed SARS-CoV-2 infection or an uninfected control (not recorded which). The CDR3 here reads CASSFSTGANYGYTF. In nucleotide form, the sequence is TGTGCCAGCAGCTTTTCGACGGGAGCTAACTATGGCTACACCTTC.